This T cell receptor (beta chain) stems from a study of control samples from healthy donors and cancer patients. Sequencing used immunoSEQ multiplex PCR; TCRdb keeps in-frame clones, though not all of them. The table lists some 150,000 clones, 90% to 95% of them singletons, with 14% in the top ten. Germline values: CDR1 MNHEY, CDR2 SMNVEV (reference sequence). V gave up 0 bases and J gave up 6 bases, with 11 bases separating them. The CDR3 is 14 residues long. Sequenced sample: PBMCs. The rearrangement joins TRBV27 to TRBJ1-2, with D possibly being TRBD1 (5 bases). The sequence was collected from a man aged 55 to 70 with colorectal cancer. The DNA of the CDR3 is TGTGCCAGCAGTTTATCGGTACAGGCCGATGGCTACACCTTC. Its protein product is CASSLSVQADGYTF.